The 9 T cell receptor beta chains given below trace back to one sample, sequenced in a study of brain metastases from non-small cell lung cancer. The protocol was immunoSEQ multiplex PCR, while the TCRdb copy is restricted to in-frame clones and leaves out a portion. The sample records 2,500 to 3,500 clones, 80% to 90% being singletons. Material: primary lung tumor tissue. The origin of the receptors is a donor aged 40 or older with non-small cell lung cancer.

This clone was detected a few times. This chain uses TRBV3-1 (or the pseudogene TRBV3-2) with TRBJ2-5; possibly TRBD1 for D (6 bases). This CDR3 region has 14 residues. Germline values: CDR1 LGHDT, CDR2 YNNKEL (reference sequence). Trimming cost V 1 base and J 1 base, with 7 bases left between them. CDR3 sequence reads: CASSQGTAQETQYF. The CDR3 nucleotides read TGTGCCAGCAGCCAAGGGACAGCCCAAGAGACCCAGTACTTC.

In its sample, this clone was seen a few times. This chain joins TRBV24-1 and TRBJ2-1; a weak D match, TRBD1 (5 bases). Germline V gives CDR1 KGHDR, CDR2 SFDVKD. This CDR3 region has 15 residues. With 1 base removed from V and 1 base from J, the gap between germline ends came to 7 bases. The CDR3 DNA reads as TGTGCCACCAGTGATTTAGGGGTATCCTACAATGAGCAGTTCTTC. It encodes CATSDLGVSYNEQFF.

The V gene is TRBV7-8, the J gene TRBJ2-6; the D is unclear. From germline, CDR1 is SGHVS and CDR2 FQNEAQ. Trimming removed 6 bases at V and 7 bases at J, with 4 bases between. This CDR3 is built from 11 residues. CDR3 in amino acids: CASSPANVLTF. Here the CDR3 DNA reads TGTGCCAGCAGTCCCGCCAACGTCCTGACTTTC.

The chain combines TRBV28 with TRBJ1-2, with D maybe TRBD1 (6 bases). The CDR3 spans 14 residues. CDR1 is MDHEN and CDR2 is SYDVKM in the germline V gene. V shed 8 bases and J shed 2 bases, with 15 bases lying between them. CDR3 DNA: TGTGCCAGCTCAATCTCCACAGGGAACTATGGCTACACCTTC. It yields the protein CASSISTGNYGYTF.

The rearrangement uses TRBV7-2 and TRBJ1-1; no reliable D call. Germline V gene lookup returns CDR1 SGHTA and CDR2 FQGNSA. The length of the CDR3 is 13 residues. V was cut by 4 bases and J by 0 bases, with 6 bases left in between. The chain's CDR3 is CASSSQLNTEAFF. The CDR3 nucleotides read TGTGCCAGCAGCTCACAGTTGAACACTGAAGCTTTCTTT.

V usage is TRBV19 and J usage is TRBJ1-1, with D unclear. The CDR3 sequence is 13 residues long. Germline loops: CDR1 LNHDA, CDR2 SQIVND (reference sequence). V was shortened by 7 bases and J by 1 base, with 10 bases between the two germline ends. CDR3 nucleotide sequence: TGTGCCAGTATGAGTGGCCAGAACACTGAAGCTTTCTTT. It is translated as CASMSGQNTEAFF.

In this sample, this clone turned up a few times. The chain couples TRBV30 to TRBJ2-5, with D possibly being TRBD2 (6 bases). Germline CDR1 and CDR2: GTSNPN and SVGIG (reference sequence). This CDR3 region has 15 residues. The V end lost 3 bases, the J end lost 3 bases, and 17 bases lay between the germline ends. The CDR3 sequence is CAWRGAGGGEETQYF. Here the CDR3 DNA reads TGTGCCTGGAGAGGGGCAGGCGGAGGGGAAGAGACCCAGTACTTC.

The chain couples TRBV6-5 to TRBJ2-3; 11 bases match TRBD2. CDR1 is MNHEY and CDR2 is SVGAGI in the germline V gene. This CDR3 is built from 16 residues. V shed 2 bases, J shed 1 base, and the junction held 2 bases outside the gene matches. The CDR3 sequence: CASSYASGRRTDTQYF. Here the CDR3 DNA reads TGTGCCAGCAGTTACGCTAGCGGGAGGCGCACAGATACGCAGTATTTT.

V and J are TRBV19 and TRBJ2-1, with 8 bases that match TRBD1. V lost 5 bases and J lost 1; bases outside the gene matches: 4. CDR3 length equals 15 residues. Germline V gene data show CDR1 as LNHDA and CDR2 as SQIVND (reference sequence). In nucleotides, the CDR3 is TGTGCCAGTAGTGTAGGACAGGGATCCTACAATGAGCAGTTCTTC. Its protein is CASSVGQGSYNEQFF.